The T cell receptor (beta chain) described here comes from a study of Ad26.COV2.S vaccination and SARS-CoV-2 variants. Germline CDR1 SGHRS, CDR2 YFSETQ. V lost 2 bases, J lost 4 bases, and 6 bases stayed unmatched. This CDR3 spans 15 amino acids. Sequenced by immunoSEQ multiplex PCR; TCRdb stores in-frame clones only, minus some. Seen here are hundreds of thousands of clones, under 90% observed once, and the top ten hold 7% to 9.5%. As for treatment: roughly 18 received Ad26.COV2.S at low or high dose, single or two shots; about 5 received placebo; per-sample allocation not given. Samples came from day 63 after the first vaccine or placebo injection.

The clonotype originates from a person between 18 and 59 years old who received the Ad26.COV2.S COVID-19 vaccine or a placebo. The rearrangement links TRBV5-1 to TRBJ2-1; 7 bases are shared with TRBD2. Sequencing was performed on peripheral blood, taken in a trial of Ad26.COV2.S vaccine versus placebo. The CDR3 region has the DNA TGCGCCAGCAGCTTTGGGAGGGCCGGGTACAATGAGCAGTTCTTC. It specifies CASSFGRAGYNEQFF.